A selection of T cell receptor beta chains follows, all from one sample in a study of human T cells and chemical hapten exposure. TCRdb reanalysed the RACE reads using MiXCR and keeps one entry per CDR3 protein. The sample lists about 160,000 distinct CDR3 sequences; 28% were seen once. The material was whole blood, obtained in connection with sensitization to the hapten diphenylcyclopropenone (DPC). These receptors all come from a woman between 18 and 29 years old with alopecia areata. Some clones in this sample may be carry-over from other donors' samples. CDR3s include the opening cysteine and the closing phenylalanine or tryptophan. The D gene is left open where the match is weak. Not all rows give a size; the values are once, few, many and, for expanded clones, a class.

V	size	J	D	CDR3	DNA
TRBV7-2	NA	TRBJ2-7	TRBD1	CASSFQGAGYEQYF	TGTGCCAGCAGCTTCCAGGGGGCAGGTTACGAGCAGTACTTC
TRBV7-7	few	TRBJ2-7	NA	CASSLADGSIYEQYF	TGTGCCAGCAGCTTGGCGGACGGGAGCATATACGAGCAGTACTTC
TRBV25-1	many	TRBJ2-5	NA	CASGETQYF	TGTGCCAGCGGGGAGACCCAGTACTTC
TRBV14	few	TRBJ2-7	NA	CASSHGHAYEQYF	TGTGCCAGCAGCCATGGACACGCCTACGAGCAGTACTTC
TRBV4-3	NA	TRBJ2-2	NA	CASSQDISNTGELFF	TGCGCCAGCAGCCAAGACATTTCAAACACCGGGGAGCTGTTTTTT
TRBV19	NA	TRBJ2-7	TRBD1	CASSPSTGPRYEQYF	TGTGCCAGTAGCCCCTCGACAGGGCCTAGGTACGAGCAGTACTTC
TRBV7-9	few	TRBJ2-7	TRBD2	CASSPLAGGSSYEQYF	TGTGCCAGCAGCCCCCTAGCGGGGGGAAGCTCCTACGAGCAGTACTTC
TRBV5-4	NA	TRBJ2-7	TRBD2	CASSSGTSGRFTREQYF	TGTGCCAGCAGCTCCGGGACTAGCGGGAGATTTACTCGCGAGCAGTACTTC
TRBV11-3	NA	TRBJ2-3	TRBD1	CASSTGTGRTDTQYF	TGTGCCAGCAGCACGGGGACAGGGCGCACAGATACGCAGTATTTT
TRBV4-3	few	TRBJ2-1	TRBD2	CASNQDRGAGAGQFF	TGCGCCAGCAACCAAGATCGGGGAGCGGGAGCAGGTCAGTTCTTC
TRBV24-1	few	TRBJ2-1	NA	CATSDRSGYNEQFF	TGTGCCACCAGTGATAGGTCAGGGTACAATGAGCAGTTCTTC
TRBV9	NA	TRBJ2-3	TRBD2	CASSTRLAGATDTQNF	TGTGCCAGCAGCACACGACTAGCGGGGGCCACAGATACGCAGAATTTT
TRBV4-3	NA	TRBJ2-7	NA	CASSQGGQSEQYF	TGCGCCAGCAGCCAAGGGGGGCAGTCCGAGCAGTACTTC
TRBV20-1	few	TRBJ2-5	TRBD2	CSARDAGLVSETQYF	TGCAGTGCTAGAGACGCGGGACTAGTAAGCGAGACCCAGTACTTC
TRBV29-1	few	TRBJ2-7	TRBD2	CSVVPLAGGLEQYF	TGCAGCGTTGTACCACTAGCGGGAGGGCTCGAGCAGTACTTC
TRBV7-9	few	TRBJ2-5	NA	CASSSPGLGETQYF	TGTGCCAGCAGCTCACCGGGACTGGGGGAGACCCAGTACTTC
TRBV20-1	many	TRBJ2-7	NA	CSARDGGTYEQYF	TGCAGTGCTAGAGACGGCGGAACCTACGAGCAGTACTTC
TRBV18	NA	TRBJ1-2	NA	CASSPQGSDLHIGYTF	TGTGCCAGCTCACCACAGGGTTCGGACCTTCATATAGGCTACACCTTC
TRBV27	many	TRBJ2-6	NA	CASSLSIGGLGANVLTF	TGTGCCAGCAGTTTATCGATCGGGGGGCTTGGGGCCAACGTCCTGACTTTC
TRBV20-1	NA	TRBJ2-5	TRBD1	CSASKTGEETQYF	TGCAGTGCTAGTAAGACAGGGGAAGAGACCCAGTACTTC
TRBV7-9	few	TRBJ1-1	TRBD1	CASSFPTGPMNTEAFF	TGTGCCAGCAGCTTCCCGACAGGGCCAATGAACACTGAAGCTTTCTTT
TRBV20-1	NA	TRBJ1-1	NA	CSAKIRAHTEAFF	TGCAGTGCTAAAATCCGGGCACACACTGAAGCTTTCTTT
TRBV11-2	NA	TRBJ2-2	TRBD2	CASSSSGTSGGGELFF	TGTGCCAGCAGCTCGTCCGGGACTAGCGGGGGCGGGGAGCTGTTTTTT
TRBV7-2	few	TRBJ2-1	TRBD2	CASSYERGAYNEQFF	TGTGCCAGCAGCTACGAGCGGGGGGCCTACAATGAGCAGTTCTTC
TRBV6-2/TRBV6-3	NA	TRBJ2-7	TRBD2	CASSYDPRLAVNYEQYF	TGTGCCAGCAGTTACGACCCCCGACTAGCGGTGAACTACGAGCAGTACTTC
TRBV12-3/TRBV12-4	once	TRBJ1-5	TRBD1	CASTLRDRGRKPQHF	TGTGCCAGCACCCTCCGGGACAGGGGCCGGAAGCCCCAGCATTTT
TRBV5-1	many	TRBJ1-2	TRBD1	CASSLSGTAPNYGYTF	TGCGCCAGCAGCCTGAGCGGGACAGCCCCTAACTATGGCTACACCTTC
TRBV5-1	many	TRBJ2-7	NA	CASSPGATSYEQYF	TGCGCCAGCAGCCCCGGGGCAACTTCCTACGAGCAGTACTTC
TRBV11-2	many	TRBJ2-2	NA	CASSLDPTNTGELFF	TGTGCCAGCAGCTTAGATCCGACGAACACCGGGGAGCTGTTTTTT
TRBV14	many	TRBJ2-7	TRBD2	CASSHGLAGGYEQYF	TGTGCCAGCAGCCATGGCCTAGCGGGAGGATACGAGCAGTACTTC
TRBV6-2/TRBV6-3	NA	TRBJ2-2	NA	CASTPGGGDRTGELFF	TGTGCCAGCACCCCAGGGGGGGGCGATCGAACCGGGGAGCTGTTTTTT
TRBV20-1	few	TRBJ2-5	TRBD1	CSANTGAGETQYF	TGCAGTGCTAACACAGGGGCAGGAGAGACCCAGTACTTC
TRBV30	NA	TRBJ2-5	TRBD1	CAWSPNRGSETQYF	TGTGCCTGGAGTCCCAACAGGGGGTCGGAGACCCAGTACTTC
TRBV10-3	NA	TRBJ1-2	TRBD1	CAISSSQGTATSNYGYTF	TGTGCCATCAGTAGTTCCCAAGGGACAGCCACCTCTAACTATGGCTACACCTTC
TRBV6-2/TRBV6-3	few	TRBJ2-7	NA	CASRRQGSSYEQYF	TGTGCCAGCAGACGGCAGGGGAGCTCCTACGAGCAGTACTTC
TRBV7-2	few	TRBJ2-1	NA	CASTPFGTQQFF	TGTGCCAGCACCCCTTTCGGGACTCAGCAGTTCTTC
TRBV12-3/TRBV12-4	few	TRBJ1-3	NA	CASSPTWGGNTIYF	TGTGCCAGCAGCCCAACTTGGGGAGGAAACACCATATATTTT
TRBV29-1	many	TRBJ2-1	TRBD2	CSAEGLAGGNEQFF	TGCAGCGCCGAGGGACTAGCGGGAGGCAATGAGCAGTTCTTC
TRBV20-1	many	TRBJ2-6	NA	CSARRGHSGANVLTF	TGCAGTGCTAGGAGGGGCCACTCTGGGGCCAACGTCCTGACTTTC
TRBV5-1	NA	TRBJ1-1	NA	CASSRRGESTEAFF	TGCGCCAGCAGCCGGCGGGGTGAGTCCACTGAAGCTTTCTTT
TRBV2	NA	TRBJ1-3	NA	CASIRQELTMGNTIYF	TGTGCCAGCATCAGACAGGAGCTAACCATGGGAAACACCATATATTTT
TRBV18	few	TRBJ1-5	TRBD1	CASSPKTGGQPQHF	TGTGCCAGCTCACCAAAGACAGGGGGGCAGCCCCAGCATTTT
TRBV7-2	once	TRBJ2-7	TRBD2	CASSSTSGGYEQYF	TGTGCCAGCAGCTCGACTAGCGGGGGCTACGAGCAGTACTTC
TRBV11-2	NA	TRBJ2-3	NA	CASSLRDPSTDTQYF	TGTGCCAGCAGCTTAAGGGACCCTAGCACAGATACGCAGTATTTT
TRBV4-3	NA	TRBJ1-1	NA	CASGPSVGLAFF	TGCGCCAGCGGCCCCTCAGTGGGGCTAGCTTTCTTT
TRBV4-3	many	TRBJ1-6	TRBD1	CASSQDQGDNSPLHF	TGCGCCAGCAGCCAAGACCAGGGGGATAATTCACCCCTCCACTTT
TRBV4-1	NA	TRBJ1-3	NA	CASSLLKLYGNTIYF	TGCGCCAGCAGCCTCCTGAAGCTTTATGGAAACACCATATATTTT
TRBV20-1	NA	TRBJ2-5	TRBD1	CSARDAGTGKETQYF	TGCAGTGCTAGAGACGCTGGGACAGGGAAAGAGACCCAGTACTTC
TRBV7-3	NA	TRBJ1-1	NA	CASSLMTTGEAFF	TGTGCCAGCAGCTTAATGACAACAGGGGAAGCTTTCTTT
TRBV14	few	TRBJ2-4	NA	CASSQGTARAKNIQYF	TGTGCCAGCAGCCAAGGAACAGCGCGAGCCAAAAACATTCAGTACTTC
TRBV27	few	TRBJ1-2	NA	CASRLGVNYGYTF	TGTGCCAGCAGATTAGGGGTGAACTATGGCTACACCTTC
TRBV20-1	few	TRBJ2-5	NA	CSARDFLDTREQETQYF	TGCAGTGCTAGAGATTTCCTTGACACGAGGGAGCAGGAGACCCAGTACTTC
TRBV5-5	few	TRBJ2-6	TRBD1	CAGQGSGANVLTF	TGTGCCGGACAGGGGAGTGGGGCCAACGTCCTGACTTTC
TRBV18	NA	TRBJ2-1	TRBD1	CASSPTGVFDNEQFF	TGTGCCAGCTCACCGACAGGGGTCTTTGACAATGAGCAGTTCTTC
TRBV7-2	NA	TRBJ2-1	TRBD2	CASSLVTSGRSYNEQFF	TGTGCCAGCAGCTTGGTGACTAGCGGGAGATCCTACAATGAGCAGTTCTTC